What follows is one T cell receptor beta chain and its context. This sample was included in a study of Ad26.COV2.S vaccination and SARS-CoV-2 variants. Study overall: Doses of Ad26.COV2.S were injected into muscle once or twice, 56 days apart.

Germline V CDR1 and CDR2: SGHRS, YFSETQ. With 0 bases removed from V and 7 bases from J, the gap between germline ends came to 11 bases. There are 13 residues in the CDR3. Generated by immunoSEQ multiplex PCR, the TCRdb table keeps only in-frame clones and is missing some. The sample holds approximately 300,000 clones, around four fifths seen once. Documented treatment: some 20 received Ad26.COV2.S at low or high dose, single or two shots; 5 received placebo; per-sample allocation not given. Sampling was performed 63 days after the first vaccine or placebo injection. In the vaccine, an Ad26 vector expressed the SARS-CoV-2 spike of the Wuhan strain.

The chain recombines TRBV5-1 with TRBJ2-7; D is possibly TRBD1 (6 bases). The source was peripheral blood, collected in a trial of Ad26.COV2.S vaccine versus placebo. The source of this sequence is a person between 18 and 65 years old who received the Ad26.COV2.S COVID-19 vaccine or a placebo. The CDR3 loop is CASSLETGLEQYF. CDR3 in DNA: TGCGCCAGCAGCTTGGAAACAGGGTTAGAGCAGTACTTC.